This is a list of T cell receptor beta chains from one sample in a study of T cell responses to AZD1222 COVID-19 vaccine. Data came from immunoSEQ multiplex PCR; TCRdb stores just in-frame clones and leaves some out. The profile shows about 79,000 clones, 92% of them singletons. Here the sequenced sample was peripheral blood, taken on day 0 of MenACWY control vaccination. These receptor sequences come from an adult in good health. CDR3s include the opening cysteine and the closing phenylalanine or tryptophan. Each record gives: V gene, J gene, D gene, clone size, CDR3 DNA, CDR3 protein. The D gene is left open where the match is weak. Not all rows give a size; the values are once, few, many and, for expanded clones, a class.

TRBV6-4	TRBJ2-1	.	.	TGTGCCAGCAGTGAGCAGGGAGACCGCCCGCAGTTCTTC	CASSEQGDRPQFF
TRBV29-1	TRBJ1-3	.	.	TGCAGCGTTGGGGCCGGGGGGGCGTCTGGAAACACCATATATTTT	CSVGAGGASGNTIYF
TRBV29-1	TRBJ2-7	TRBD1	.	TGCAGCGTCGGCTGGACAGGTTCTAGTGAGCAGTACTTC	CSVGWTGSSEQYF
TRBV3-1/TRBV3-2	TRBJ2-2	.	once	TGTGCCAGCAGCCAGGGTTGGGGTTCCGGGGAGCTGTTTTTT	CASSQGWGSGELFF
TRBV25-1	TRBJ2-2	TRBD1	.	TGTGCCAGCAGTGGACCACAGGGGGCTAAGACCGGGGAGCTGTTTTTT	CASSGPQGAKTGELFF
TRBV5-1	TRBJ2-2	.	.	TGCGCCAGCTTACCTTCGGGACTTGGCTATGGCGGGGAGCTGTTTTTT	CASLPSGLGYGGELFF
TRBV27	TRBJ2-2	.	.	TGTGCCAGCAGTTTTTTTGGGGCCCCGAACACCGGGGAGCTGTTTTTT	CASSFFGAPNTGELFF
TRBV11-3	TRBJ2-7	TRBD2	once	TGTGCCAGCAGCGTGTCCGGGACTAGCGACTACGAGCAGTACTTC	CASSVSGTSDYEQYF
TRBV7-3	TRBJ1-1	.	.	TGTGCCAGCAGCTTCACAGGAAGCGCTGAAGCTTTCTTT	CASSFTGSAEAFF
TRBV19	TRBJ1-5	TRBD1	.	TGTGCCAGTAGTATTAGGCCACAGGGGGCTGGGGGCAATCAGCCCCAGCATTTT	CASSIRPQGAGGNQPQHF
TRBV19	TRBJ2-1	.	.	TGTGCCAGTAGTAAAGACAGCGACAATGAGCAGTTCTTC	CASSKDSDNEQFF
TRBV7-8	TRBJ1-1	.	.	TGTGCCAGCAGCTTAGCATGGGCAGGGATGAACACTGAAGCTTTCTTT	CASSLAWAGMNTEAFF
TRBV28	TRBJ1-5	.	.	TGTGCCAGCAGTTGGGAGGGTAGCAATCAGCCCCAGCATTTT	CASSWEGSNQPQHF
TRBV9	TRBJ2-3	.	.	TGTGCCAGCAGCGCAACCTTGAACAGGAATGCAGATACGCAGTATTTT	CASSATLNRNADTQYF
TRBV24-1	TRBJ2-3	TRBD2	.	TGTGCCACCAGTGACCGAAGGACTAGCGGGATTTTTAGCACAGATACGCAGTATTTT	CATSDRRTSGIFSTDTQYF
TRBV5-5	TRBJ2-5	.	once	TGTGCCAGCAGCTTGTTCACCCCAGAGACCCAGTACTTC	CASSLFTPETQYF
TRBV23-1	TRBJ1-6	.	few	TGCGCCGCCTGGGAGGACAGCTCCTATAATTCACCCCTCCACTTT	CAAWEDSSYNSPLHF
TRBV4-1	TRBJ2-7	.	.	TGCGCCAGCAGCCAAGATCGGGGCCTCAGGGACGGGACCTACGAGCAGTACTTC	CASSQDRGLRDGTYEQYF
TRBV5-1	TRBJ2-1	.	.	TGCGCCAGCAGCTTGGGAGGGGGGGACAATGAGCAGTTCTTC	CASSLGGGDNEQFF
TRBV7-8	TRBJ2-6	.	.	TGTGCCAGCAGCTTATCACCCTCTGGGGCCAACGTCCTGACTTTC	CASSLSPSGANVLTF
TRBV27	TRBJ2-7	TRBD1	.	TGTGCCAGCAGTTCGCCGGGACAGGGCTCCTACGAGCAGTACTTC	CASSSPGQGSYEQYF
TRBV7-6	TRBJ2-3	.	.	TGTGCCAGCAGCCCCCTAGCAGGTGGCACAGATACGCAGTATTTT	CASSPLAGGTDTQYF
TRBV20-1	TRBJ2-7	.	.	TGCAGTGCTAGAGATATACGGGAGCAGTACTTC	CSARDIREQYF
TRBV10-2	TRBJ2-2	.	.	TGCGCCAGCAGTGAGTCACACGGAGGGGAGCTGTTTTTT	CASSESHGGELFF
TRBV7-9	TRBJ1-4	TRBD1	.	TGTGCCAGCAGCGCAACAGGGGGAGGAAAACTGTTTTTT	CASSATGGGKLFF
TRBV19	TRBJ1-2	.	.	TGTGCCAGTAGTATCTATTCGACGGGCTATGGCTACACCTTC	CASSIYSTGYGYTF
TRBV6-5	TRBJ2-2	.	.	TGTGCCAGCAGCGCAATGGGGGCGCAGGCCGGGGAGCTGTTTTTT	CASSAMGAQAGELFF
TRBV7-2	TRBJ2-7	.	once	TGTGCCAGCAGCTTAGTTGGGATGGGGGCAACGAAAGGGGCCTACGAGCAGTACTTC	CASSLVGMGATKGAYEQYF
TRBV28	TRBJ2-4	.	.	TGTGCCAGCAAGAGCGGCATTCAGTACTTC	CASKSGIQYF
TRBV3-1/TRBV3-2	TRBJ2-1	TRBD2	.	TGTGCCAGCAGCCAAGGGACTAGCGGGAGCGGGTGGGACGATGAGCAGTTCTTC	CASSQGTSGSGWDDEQFF
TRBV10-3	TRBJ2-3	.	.	TGTGCCATCAGTCGGACCCAAAGCACAGATACGCAGTATTTT	CAISRTQSTDTQYF
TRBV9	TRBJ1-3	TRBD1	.	TGTGCCAGCAGCTGGGGACAGGGACTTGCTGGAAACACCATATATTTT	CASSWGQGLAGNTIYF
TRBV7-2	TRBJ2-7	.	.	TGTGCCAGCAGCGCCCACTACGAGCAGTACTTC	CASSAHYEQYF
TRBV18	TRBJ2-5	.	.	TGTGCCAGCTCACCACCCGAGCCAGGGCTACAAGAGACCCAGTACTTC	CASSPPEPGLQETQYF